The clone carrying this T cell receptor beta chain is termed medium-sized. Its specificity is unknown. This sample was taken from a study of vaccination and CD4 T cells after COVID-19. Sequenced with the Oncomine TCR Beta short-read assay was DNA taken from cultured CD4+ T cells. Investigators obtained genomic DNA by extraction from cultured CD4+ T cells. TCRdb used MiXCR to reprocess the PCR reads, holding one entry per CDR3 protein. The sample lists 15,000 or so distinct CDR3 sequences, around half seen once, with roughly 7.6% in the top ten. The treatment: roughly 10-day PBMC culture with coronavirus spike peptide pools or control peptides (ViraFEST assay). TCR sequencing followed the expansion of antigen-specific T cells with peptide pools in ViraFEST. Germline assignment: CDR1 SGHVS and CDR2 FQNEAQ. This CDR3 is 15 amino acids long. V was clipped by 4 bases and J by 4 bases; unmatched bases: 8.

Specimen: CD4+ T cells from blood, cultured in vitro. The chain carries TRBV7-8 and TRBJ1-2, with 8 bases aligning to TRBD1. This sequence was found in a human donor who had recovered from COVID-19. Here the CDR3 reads CASSSGQGSLYGYTF. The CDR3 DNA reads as TGTGCCAGCAGCTCTGGACAGGGATCTCTCTATGGCTACACCTTC.